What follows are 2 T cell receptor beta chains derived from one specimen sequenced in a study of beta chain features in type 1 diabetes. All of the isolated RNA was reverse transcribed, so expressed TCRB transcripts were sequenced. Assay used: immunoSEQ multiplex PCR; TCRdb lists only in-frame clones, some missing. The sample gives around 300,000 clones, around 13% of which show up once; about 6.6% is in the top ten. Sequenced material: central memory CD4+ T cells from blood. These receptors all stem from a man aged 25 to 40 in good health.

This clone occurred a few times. Here the CDR3 DNA reads TGTGCCAGCAGCTCACCCAAGGACCGCTACGAGCAGTACGTC. Translation: CASSSPKDRYEQYV. J is TRBJ2-7 and V is TRBV11-2; D is undetermined. The CDR3 loop spans 14 amino acids. CDR1 and CDR2 (germline): SGHAT, FQNNGV. Trimming left V 4 bases short and J 3 bases short, with 13 bases between.

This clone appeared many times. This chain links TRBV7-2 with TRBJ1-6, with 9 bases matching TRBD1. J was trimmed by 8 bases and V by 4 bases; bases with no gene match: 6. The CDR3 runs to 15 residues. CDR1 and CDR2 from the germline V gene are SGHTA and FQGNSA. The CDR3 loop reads CASSSGTGRHSPLHF. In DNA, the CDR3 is TGTGCCAGCAGCTCCGGGACAGGGAGGCATTCACCCCTCCACTTT.